The following is a T cell receptor beta chain sequence with its context. Germline loops: CDR1 ENHRY, CDR2 SYGVKD. The CDR3 totals 16 residues. Unmatched junction bases numbered 9, after V lost 0 bases and J lost 5 bases. The sample belongs to a study of T cell responses to AZD1222 COVID-19 vaccine. Method: immunoSEQ multiplex PCR; TCRdb's copy keeps in-frame clones and lacks some. The sample lists roughly 180,000 clones, about 91% occurring once. The V call is TRBV10-3, the J call TRBJ1-2, with 7 bases aligning to TRBD1. This TCR was recovered from an adult who received the AZD1222 COVID-19 vaccine. Sequencing was performed on peripheral blood, taken 28 days after the second AZD1222 dose. The CDR3 DNA follows: TGTGCCATCAGTGAGTCGACGGGACAGCTACTTTATGGCTACACCTTC. This codes for CAISESTGQLLYGYTF.